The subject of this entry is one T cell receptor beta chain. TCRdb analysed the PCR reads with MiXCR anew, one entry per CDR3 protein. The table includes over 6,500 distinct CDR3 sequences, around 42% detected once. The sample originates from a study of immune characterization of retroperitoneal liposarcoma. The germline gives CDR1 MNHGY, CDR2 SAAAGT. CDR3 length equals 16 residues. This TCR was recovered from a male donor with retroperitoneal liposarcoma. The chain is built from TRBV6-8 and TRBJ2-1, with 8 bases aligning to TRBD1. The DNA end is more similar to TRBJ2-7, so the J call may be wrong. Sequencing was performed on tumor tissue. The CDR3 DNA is TGTGCCAGCAGCACGCTCCCGGGACAGGAGGACTACGAGCAGTACTTC. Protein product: CASSTLPGQEDYEQYF.